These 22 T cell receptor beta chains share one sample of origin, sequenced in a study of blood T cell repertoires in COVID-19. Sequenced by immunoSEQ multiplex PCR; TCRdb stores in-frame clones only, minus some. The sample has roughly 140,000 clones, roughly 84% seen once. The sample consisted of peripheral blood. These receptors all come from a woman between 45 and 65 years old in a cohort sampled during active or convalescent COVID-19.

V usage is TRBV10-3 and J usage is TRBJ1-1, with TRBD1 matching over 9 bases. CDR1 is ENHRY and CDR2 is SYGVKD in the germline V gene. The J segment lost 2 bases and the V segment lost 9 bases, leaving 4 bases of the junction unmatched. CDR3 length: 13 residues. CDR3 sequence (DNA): TGTGCCATAGGGACAGGGACCAACACTGAAGCTTTCTTT. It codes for CAIGTGTNTEAFF.

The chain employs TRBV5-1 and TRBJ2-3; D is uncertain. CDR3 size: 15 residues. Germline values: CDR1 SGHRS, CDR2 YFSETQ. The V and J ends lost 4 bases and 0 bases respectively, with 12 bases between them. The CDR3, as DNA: TGCGCCAGCAGCCCCGATGGCTCTAGCACAGATACGCAGTATTTT. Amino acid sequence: CASSPDGSSTDTQYF. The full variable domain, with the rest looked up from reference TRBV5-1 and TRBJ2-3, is KAGVTQTPRYLIKTRGQQVTLSCSPISGHRSVSWYQQTPGQGLQFLFEYFSETQRNKGNFPGRFSGRQFSNSRSEMNVSTLELGDSALYLCASSPDGSSTDTQYFGPGTRLTVL.

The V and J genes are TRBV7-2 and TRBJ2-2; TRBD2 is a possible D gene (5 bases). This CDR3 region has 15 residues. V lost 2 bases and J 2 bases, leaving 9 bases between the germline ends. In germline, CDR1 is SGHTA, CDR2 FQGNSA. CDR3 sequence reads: CASSLLGANTGELFF. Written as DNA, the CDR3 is TGTGCCAGCAGCTTACTGGGAGCCAACACCGGGGAGCTGTTTTTT.

The CDR3 is CASSDGRPTDTQYF. The CDR3, as DNA: TGCGCCAGCAGCGATGGGAGGCCCACAGATACGCAGTATTTT. The chain combines TRBV5-1 with TRBJ2-3; D perhaps matches TRBD2 (6 bases). Looked up from germline, CDR1 is SGHRS and CDR2 is YFSETQ. The CDR3 consists of 14 residues. Trimming pared 4 bases from V and 2 bases from J, leaving 11 bases between. The whole variable domain, remainder taken from reference TRBV5-1 and TRBJ2-3, is KAGVTQTPRYLIKTRGQQVTLSCSPISGHRSVSWYQQTPGQGLQFLFEYFSETQRNKGNFPGRFSGRQFSNSRSEMNVSTLELGDSALYLCASSDGRPTDTQYFGPGTRLTVL.

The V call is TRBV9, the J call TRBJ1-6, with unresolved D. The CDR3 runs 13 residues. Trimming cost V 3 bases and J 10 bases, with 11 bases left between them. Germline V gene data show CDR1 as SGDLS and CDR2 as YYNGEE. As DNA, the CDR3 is TGTGCCAGCAGCGCCGACAACTCCTCACCCCTCCACTTT. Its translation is CASSADNSSPLHF.

CDR3 in DNA: TGTGCCAGCAGCTTAGCGTTCCGGACAAAAACCGGGGAGCTGTTTTTT. Translating it yields CASSLAFRTKTGELFF. The chain has TRBV11-1 and TRBJ2-2, with D possibly matching TRBD1 (5 bases). V was clipped by 0 bases and J by 5 bases, with 13 bases between them. The CDR3 contains 16 residues. Germline V gene lookup returns CDR1 SGHAT and CDR2 FQDESV (reference sequence). The variable domain in full, with the rest retrieved from reference TRBV11-1 and TRBJ2-2, is EAEVAQSPRYKITEKSQAVAFWCDPISGHATLYWYRQILGQGPELLVQFQDESVVDDSQLPKDRFSAERLKGVDSTLKIQPAELGDSAMYLCASSLAFRTKTGELFFGEGSRLTVL.

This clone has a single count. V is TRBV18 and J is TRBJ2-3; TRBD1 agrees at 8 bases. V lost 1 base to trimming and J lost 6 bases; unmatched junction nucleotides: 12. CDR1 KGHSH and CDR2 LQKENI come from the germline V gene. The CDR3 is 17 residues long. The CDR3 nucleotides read TGTGCCAGCTCACCACGGTGTGGGACAGGAGCACAGGATACGCAGTATTTT. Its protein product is CASSPRCGTGAQDTQYF.

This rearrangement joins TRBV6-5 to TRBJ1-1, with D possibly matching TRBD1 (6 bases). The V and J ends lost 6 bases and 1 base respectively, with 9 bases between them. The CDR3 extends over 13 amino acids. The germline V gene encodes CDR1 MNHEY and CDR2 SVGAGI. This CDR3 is CASRDSWNTEAFF. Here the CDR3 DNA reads TGTGCCAGCAGGGACAGTTGGAACACTGAAGCTTTCTTT.

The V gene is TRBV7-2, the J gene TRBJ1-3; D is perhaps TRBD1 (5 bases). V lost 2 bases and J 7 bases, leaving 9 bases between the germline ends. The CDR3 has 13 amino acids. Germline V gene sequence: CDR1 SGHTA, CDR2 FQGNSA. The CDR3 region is CASSLQGRNTIYF. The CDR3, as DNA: TGTGCCAGCAGCTTACAGGGTCGGAACACCATATATTTT.

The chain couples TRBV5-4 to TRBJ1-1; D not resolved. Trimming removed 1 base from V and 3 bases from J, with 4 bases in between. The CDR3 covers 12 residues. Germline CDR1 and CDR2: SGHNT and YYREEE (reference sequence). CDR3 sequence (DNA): TGTGCCAGCAGCTTGAGAGACACTGAAGCTTTCTTT. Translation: CASSLRDTEAFF.

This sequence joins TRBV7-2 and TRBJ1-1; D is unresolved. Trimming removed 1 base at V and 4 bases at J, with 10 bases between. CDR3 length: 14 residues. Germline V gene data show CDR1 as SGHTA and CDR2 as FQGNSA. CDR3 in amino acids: CASSLGVYSTEAFF. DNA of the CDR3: TGTGCCAGCAGCTTAGGGGTTTACAGCACTGAAGCTTTCTTT.

CDR3 sequence reads: CASSLGLASGANVLTF. CDR3 bases: TGTGCCAGCAGTTTAGGGCTGGCCTCTGGGGCCAACGTCCTGACTTTC. This chain uses TRBV28 with TRBJ2-6; no reliable D call. This CDR3 is 16 amino acids long. Germline-derived CDR1 and CDR2 are MDHEN and SYDVKM. Trimming cost V 2 bases and J 0 bases, with 8 bases left between them.

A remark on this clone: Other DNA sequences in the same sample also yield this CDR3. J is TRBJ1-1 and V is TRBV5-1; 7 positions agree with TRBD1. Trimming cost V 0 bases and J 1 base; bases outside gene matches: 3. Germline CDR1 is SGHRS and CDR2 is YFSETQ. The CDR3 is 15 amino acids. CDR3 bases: TGCGCCAGCAGCTTGGTGCAGGGGGGGAACACTGAAGCTTTCTTT. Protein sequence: CASSLVQGGNTEAFF.

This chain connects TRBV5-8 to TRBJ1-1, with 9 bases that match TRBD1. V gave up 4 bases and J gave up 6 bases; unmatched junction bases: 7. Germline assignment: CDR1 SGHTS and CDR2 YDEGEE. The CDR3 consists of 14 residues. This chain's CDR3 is CASSAGDRASEAFF. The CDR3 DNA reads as TGTGCCAGCAGCGCGGGGGACAGGGCGTCTGAAGCTTTCTTT.

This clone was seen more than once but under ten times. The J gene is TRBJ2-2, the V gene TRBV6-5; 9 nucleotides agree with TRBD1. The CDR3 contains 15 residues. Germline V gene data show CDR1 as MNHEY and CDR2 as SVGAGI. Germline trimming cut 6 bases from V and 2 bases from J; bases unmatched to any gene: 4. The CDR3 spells CASRGTGINTGELFF. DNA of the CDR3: TGTGCCAGCAGGGGGACAGGGATCAACACCGGGGAGCTGTTTTTT.

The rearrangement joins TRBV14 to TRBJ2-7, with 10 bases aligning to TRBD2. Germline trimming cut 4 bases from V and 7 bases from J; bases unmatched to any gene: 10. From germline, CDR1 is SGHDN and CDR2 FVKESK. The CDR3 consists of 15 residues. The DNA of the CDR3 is TGTGCCAGCAGCCCCGCCTTAGCGGGGGGCCCAGAGCAGTACTTC. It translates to CASSPALAGGPEQYF.

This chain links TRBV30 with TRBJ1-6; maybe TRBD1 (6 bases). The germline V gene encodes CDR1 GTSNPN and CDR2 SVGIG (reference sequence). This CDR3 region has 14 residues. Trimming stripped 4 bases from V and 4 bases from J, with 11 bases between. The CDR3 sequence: CAWNRALYNSPLHF. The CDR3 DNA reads TGTGCCTGGAACAGGGCGTTATATAATTCACCCCTCCACTTT.

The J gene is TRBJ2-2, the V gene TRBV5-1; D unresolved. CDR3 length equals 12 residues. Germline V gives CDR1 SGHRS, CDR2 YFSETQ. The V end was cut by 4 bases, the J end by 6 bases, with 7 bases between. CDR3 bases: TGCGCCAGCAGCGCCGGGTCCGGGGAGCTGTTTTTT. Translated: CASSAGSGELFF.

The CDR3 loop is CATSRDWGLAGGSTDTQYF. CDR3 DNA sequence: TGTGCCACCAGCAGAGATTGGGGACTAGCGGGGGGCTCCACAGATACGCAGTATTTT. This chain uses TRBV15 with TRBJ2-3, with 15 bases lining up with TRBD2. This CDR3 spans 19 amino acids. Losses at the gene ends were 0 bases for V and 2 bases for J; bases not matched to a gene: 6. CDR1 LNHNV and CDR2 YYDKDF come from the germline V gene (reference sequence).

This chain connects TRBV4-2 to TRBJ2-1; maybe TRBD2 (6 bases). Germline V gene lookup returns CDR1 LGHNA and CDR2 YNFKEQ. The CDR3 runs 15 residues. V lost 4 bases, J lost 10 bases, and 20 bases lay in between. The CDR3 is CASSRDGTGVEEQFF. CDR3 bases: TGTGCCAGCAGCCGAGACGGGACTGGGGTGGAAGAGCAGTTCTTC.

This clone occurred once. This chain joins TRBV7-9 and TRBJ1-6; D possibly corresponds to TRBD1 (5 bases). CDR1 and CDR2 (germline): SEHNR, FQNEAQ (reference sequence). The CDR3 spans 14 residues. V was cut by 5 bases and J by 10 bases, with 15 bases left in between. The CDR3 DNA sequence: TGTGCCAGCAGCACGTCAGGGTTACGCTCACCCCTCCACTTT. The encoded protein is CASSTSGLRSPLHF. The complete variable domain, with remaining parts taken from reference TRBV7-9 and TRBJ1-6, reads DTGVSQNPRHKITKRGQNVTFRCDPISEHNRLYWYRQTLGQGPEFLTYFQNEAQLEKSRLLSDRFSAERPKGSFSTLEIQRTEQGDSAMYLCASSTSGLRSPLHFGNGTRLTVT.

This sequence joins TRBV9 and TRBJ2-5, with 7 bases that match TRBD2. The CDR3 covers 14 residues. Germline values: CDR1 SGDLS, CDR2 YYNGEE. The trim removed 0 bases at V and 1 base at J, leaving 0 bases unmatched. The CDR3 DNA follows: TGTGCCAGCAGCGTAGGACTAGCCCAAGAGACCCAGTACTTC. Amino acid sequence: CASSVGLAQETQYF.